A selection of T cell receptor beta chains follows, all from one sample in a study of cytomegalovirus exposure and HLA in healthy donors. Using immunoSEQ multiplex PCR, the repertoire was profiled, and TCRdb retains in-frame clones only, with some absent. This table holds around 150,000 clones, around a tenth found once. Sequencing was carried out using PBMCs. The receptors come from a male donor in good health and CMV-seronegative. The CDR3 runs from the conserved cysteine through the conserved F or W. D genes are given only for firm matches. Only part of the rows carry a size: once, few, many, or a class if the clone is expanded.

TRBV13,TRBJ2-3,TRBD2,few,CASSLRTSGGPDTQYF,TGTGCCAGCAGCTTAAGGACTAGCGGGGGTCCAGATACGCAGTATTTT
TRBV5-4,TRBJ2-2,.,.,CASSLAGVHTGELFF,TGTGCCAGCAGCTTGGCGGGAGTGCACACCGGGGAGCTGTTTTTT
TRBV5-4,TRBJ1-1,TRBD1,.,CASSLTGQGANTEAFF,TGTGCCAGCAGCTTGACGGGACAGGGGGCGAACACTGAAGCTTTCTTT
TRBV7-8,TRBJ1-1,TRBD1,few,CASINRGLNTEAFF,TGTGCCAGCATCAACAGGGGCTTGAACACTGAAGCTTTCTTT
TRBV29-1,TRBJ2-5,TRBD1,.,CSAQTGTGGTQYF,TGCAGCGCCCAAACCGGGACAGGGGGGACCCAGTACTTC
TRBV5-1,TRBJ1-1,TRBD1,few,CASSWTGFTEAFF,TGCGCCAGCAGCTGGACAGGGTTCACTGAAGCTTTCTTT
TRBV10-3,TRBJ2-2,TRBD2,.,CAISVGGVAGELFF,TGTGCCATCAGTGTGGGGGGGGTTGCCGGGGAGCTGTTTTTT
TRBV30,TRBJ1-1,.,few,CACPSGGPPIKSAEAFF,TGTGCCTGTCCCTCCGGGGGGCCCCCAATAAAATCAGCTGAAGCTTTCTTT
TRBV27,TRBJ2-7,TRBD1,few,CASSPSTGGHEQYF,TGTGCCAGCAGTCCCTCGACAGGGGGCCACGAGCAGTACTTC
TRBV4-3,TRBJ2-6,TRBD1,.,CASSQDQGVGGANVLTF,TGCGCCAGCAGCCAAGACCAGGGGGTTGGGGGGGCCAACGTCCTGACTTTC
TRBV5-5,TRBJ2-7,.,.,CASSLGTDLTYEQYF,TGTGCCAGCAGCTTGGGTACAGACCTAACCTACGAGCAGTACTTC
TRBV19,TRBJ2-7,.,.,CASSPRTVKDEQYF,TGTGCCAGTAGTCCTCGGACAGTCAAGGACGAGCAGTACTTC
TRBV9,TRBJ1-4,.,.,CASSVGGSNEKLFF,TGTGCCAGCAGCGTAGGAGGGAGCAATGAAAAACTGTTTTTT
TRBV5-6,TRBJ1-5,TRBD1,.,CASSLVGTGGNQPQHF,TGTGCCAGCAGCTTGGTGGGGACAGGGGGCAATCAGCCCCAGCATTTT
TRBV9,TRBJ2-1,.,.,CASSDRDLEYNEQFF,TGTGCCAGCAGCGACAGGGACCTAGAATACAATGAGCAGTTCTTC
TRBV7-2,TRBJ1-2,.,few,CASSLNEPRETF,TGTGCCAGCAGCTTAAACGAGCCGCGGGAAACCTTC
TRBV6-1,TRBJ2-5,TRBD1,few,CASRPHRGYQETQYF,TGTGCCAGCAGGCCCCACAGGGGGTACCAAGAGACCCAGTACTTC